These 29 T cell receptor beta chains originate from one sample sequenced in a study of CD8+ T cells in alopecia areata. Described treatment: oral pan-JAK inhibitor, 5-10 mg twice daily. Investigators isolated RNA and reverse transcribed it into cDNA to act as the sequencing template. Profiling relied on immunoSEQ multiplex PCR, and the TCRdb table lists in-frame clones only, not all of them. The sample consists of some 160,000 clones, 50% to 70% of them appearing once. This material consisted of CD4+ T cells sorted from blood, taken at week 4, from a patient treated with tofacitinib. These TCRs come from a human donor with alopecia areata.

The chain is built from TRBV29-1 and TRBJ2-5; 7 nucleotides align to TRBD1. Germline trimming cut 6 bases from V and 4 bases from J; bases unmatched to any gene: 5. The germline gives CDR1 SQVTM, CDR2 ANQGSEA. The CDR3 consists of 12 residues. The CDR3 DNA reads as TGCAGCGTCGACGGGACAGTAGAGACCCAGTACTTC. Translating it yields CSVDGTVETQYF.

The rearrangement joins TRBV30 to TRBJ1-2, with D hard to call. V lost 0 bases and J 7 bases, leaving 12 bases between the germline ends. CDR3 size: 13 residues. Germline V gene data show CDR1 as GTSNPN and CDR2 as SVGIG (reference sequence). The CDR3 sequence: CAWSVAWSGGYTF. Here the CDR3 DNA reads TGTGCCTGGAGTGTCGCGTGGTCCGGTGGCTACACCTTC.

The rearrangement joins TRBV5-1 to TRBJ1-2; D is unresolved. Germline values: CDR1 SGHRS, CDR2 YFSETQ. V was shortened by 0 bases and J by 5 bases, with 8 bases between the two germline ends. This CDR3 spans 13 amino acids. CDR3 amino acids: CASSLEGQYGYTF. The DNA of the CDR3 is TGCGCCAGCAGCTTGGAGGGCCAGTATGGCTACACCTTC.

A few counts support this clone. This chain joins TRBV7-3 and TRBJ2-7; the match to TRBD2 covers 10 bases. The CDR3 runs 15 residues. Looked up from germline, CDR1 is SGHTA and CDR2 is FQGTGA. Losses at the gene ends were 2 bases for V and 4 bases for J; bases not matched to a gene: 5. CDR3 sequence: CASSLASGGPYEQYF. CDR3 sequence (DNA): TGTGCCAGCAGCTTAGCTAGCGGGGGCCCTTACGAGCAGTACTTC. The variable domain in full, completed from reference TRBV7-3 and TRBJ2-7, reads GAGVSQTPSNKVTEKGKYVELRCDPISGHTALYWYRQSLGQGPEFLIYFQGTGAADDSGLPNDRFFAVRPEGSVSTLKIQRTERGDSAVYLCASSLASGGPYEQYFGPGTRLTVT.

CDR3 loop: CASSTRAIPSGELFF. Written as DNA, the CDR3 is TGTGCCAGCAGCACCCGGGCCATACCTTCGGGGGAGCTGTTTTTT. This chain uses TRBV5-6 with TRBJ2-2; D unresolved. Trimming left V 4 bases short and J 8 bases short, with 18 bases between. The CDR3 sequence is 15 residues long. The germline V gene has CDR1 SGHDT and CDR2 YYEEEE.

In nucleotides, the CDR3 is TGTGCCAGCAGCTCGACAGGGGGTGATGAAAAACTGTTTTTT. Residues: CASSSTGGDEKLFF. The gene calls are TRBV7-9 and TRBJ1-4, with 9 bases aligning to TRBD1. The CDR3 is made up of 14 amino acids. V dropped 4 bases and J dropped 6; count of bases not matched to a gene: 3. Germline values: CDR1 SEHNR, CDR2 FQNEAQ (reference sequence).

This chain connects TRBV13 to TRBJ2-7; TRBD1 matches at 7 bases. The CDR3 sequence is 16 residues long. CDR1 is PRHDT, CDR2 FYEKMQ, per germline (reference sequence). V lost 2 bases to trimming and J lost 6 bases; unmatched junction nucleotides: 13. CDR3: CASSLRARTGVVEQYF. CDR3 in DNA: TGTGCCAGCAGCTTAAGGGCACGAACAGGGGTTGTCGAGCAGTACTTC.

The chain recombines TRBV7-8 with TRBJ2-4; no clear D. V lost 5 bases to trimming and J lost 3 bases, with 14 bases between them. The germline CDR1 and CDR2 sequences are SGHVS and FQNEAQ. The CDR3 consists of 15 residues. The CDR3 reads CASSPNDRYKNIQYF. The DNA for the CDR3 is TGTGCCAGCAGCCCTAATGACCGATACAAAAACATTCAGTACTTC.

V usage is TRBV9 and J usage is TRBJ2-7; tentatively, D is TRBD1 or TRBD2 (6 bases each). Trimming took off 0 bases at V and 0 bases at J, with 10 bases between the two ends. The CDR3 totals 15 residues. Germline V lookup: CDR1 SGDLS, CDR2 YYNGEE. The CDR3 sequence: CASSVGGAPSYEQYF. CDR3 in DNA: TGTGCCAGCAGCGTAGGGGGGGCCCCCTCCTACGAGCAGTACTTC. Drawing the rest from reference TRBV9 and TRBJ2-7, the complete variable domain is DSGVTQTPKHLITATGQRVTLRCSPRSGDLSVYWYQQSLDQGLQFLIQYYNGEERAKGNILERFSAQQFPDLHSELNLSSLELGDSALYFCASSVGGAPSYEQYFGPGTRLTVT.

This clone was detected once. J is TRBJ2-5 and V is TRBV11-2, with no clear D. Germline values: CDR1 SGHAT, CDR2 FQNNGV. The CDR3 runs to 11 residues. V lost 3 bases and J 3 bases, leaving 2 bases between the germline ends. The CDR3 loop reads CASSFKETQYF. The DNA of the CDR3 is TGTGCCAGCAGCTTTAAAGAGACCCAGTACTTC.

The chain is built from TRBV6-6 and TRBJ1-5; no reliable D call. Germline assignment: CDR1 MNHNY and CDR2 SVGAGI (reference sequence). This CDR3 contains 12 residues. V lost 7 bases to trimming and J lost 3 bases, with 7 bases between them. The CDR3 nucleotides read TGTGCCAGCAAGACGACCAATCAGCCCCAGCATTTT. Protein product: CASKTTNQPQHF.

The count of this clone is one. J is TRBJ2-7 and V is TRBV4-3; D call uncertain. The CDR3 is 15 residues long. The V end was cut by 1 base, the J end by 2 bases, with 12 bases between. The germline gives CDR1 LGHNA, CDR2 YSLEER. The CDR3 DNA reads TGCGCCAGCAGCCAAGGGCTCGTCCTTCCCTACGAGCAGTACTTC. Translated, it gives CASSQGLVLPYEQYF.

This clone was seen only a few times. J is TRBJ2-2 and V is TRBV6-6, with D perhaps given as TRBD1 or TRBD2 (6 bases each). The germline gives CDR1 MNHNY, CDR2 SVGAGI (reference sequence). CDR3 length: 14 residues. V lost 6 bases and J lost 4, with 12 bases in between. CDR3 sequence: CASRNREVTGELFF. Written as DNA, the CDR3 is TGTGCCAGCAGGAACAGGGAGGTCACCGGGGAGCTGTTTTTT.

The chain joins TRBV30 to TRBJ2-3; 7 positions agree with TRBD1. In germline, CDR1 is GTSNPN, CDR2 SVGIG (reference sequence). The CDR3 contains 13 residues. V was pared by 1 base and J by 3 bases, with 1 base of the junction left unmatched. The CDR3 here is CAWSGQGTDTQYF. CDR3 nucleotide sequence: TGTGCCTGGAGTGGACAGGGAACAGATACGCAGTATTTT.

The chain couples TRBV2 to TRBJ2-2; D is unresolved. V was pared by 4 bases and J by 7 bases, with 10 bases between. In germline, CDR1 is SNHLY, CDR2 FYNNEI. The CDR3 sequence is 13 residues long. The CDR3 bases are TGTGCCAGCAGTGCCCTAGTTAACGGGGAGCTGTTTTTT. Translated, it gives CASSALVNGELFF.

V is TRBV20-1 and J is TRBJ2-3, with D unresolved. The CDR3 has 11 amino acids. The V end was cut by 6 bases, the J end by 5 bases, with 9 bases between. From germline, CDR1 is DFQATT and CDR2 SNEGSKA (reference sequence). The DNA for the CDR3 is TGCAGTGCCTTGAGGAGAGATACGCAGTATTTT. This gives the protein CSALRRDTQYF.

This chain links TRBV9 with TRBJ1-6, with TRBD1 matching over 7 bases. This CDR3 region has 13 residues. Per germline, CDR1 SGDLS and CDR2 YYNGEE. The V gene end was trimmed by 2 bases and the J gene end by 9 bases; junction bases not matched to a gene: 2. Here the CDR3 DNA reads TGTGCCAGCAGCGTCGACAGGGTTTCACCCCTCCACTTT. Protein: CASSVDRVSPLHF.

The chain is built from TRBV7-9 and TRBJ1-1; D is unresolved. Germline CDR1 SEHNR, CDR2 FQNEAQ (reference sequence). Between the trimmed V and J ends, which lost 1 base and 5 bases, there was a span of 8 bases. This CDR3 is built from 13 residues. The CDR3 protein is CASSLVAGTEAFF. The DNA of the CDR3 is TGTGCCAGCAGCTTAGTGGCAGGAACTGAAGCTTTCTTT.

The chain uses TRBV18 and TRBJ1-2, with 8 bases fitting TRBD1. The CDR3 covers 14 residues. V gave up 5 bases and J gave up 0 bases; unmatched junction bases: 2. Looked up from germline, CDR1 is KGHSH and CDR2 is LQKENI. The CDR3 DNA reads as TGTGCCAGCTCAGGACAGGGAGCTAACTATGGCTACACCTTC. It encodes CASSGQGANYGYTF.

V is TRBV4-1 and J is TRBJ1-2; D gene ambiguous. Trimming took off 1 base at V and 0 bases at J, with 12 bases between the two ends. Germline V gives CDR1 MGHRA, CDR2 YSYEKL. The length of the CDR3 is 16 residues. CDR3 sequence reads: CASSQGGSGPNYGYTF. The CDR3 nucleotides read TGCGCCAGCAGCCAAGGAGGGTCAGGTCCTAACTATGGCTACACCTTC.

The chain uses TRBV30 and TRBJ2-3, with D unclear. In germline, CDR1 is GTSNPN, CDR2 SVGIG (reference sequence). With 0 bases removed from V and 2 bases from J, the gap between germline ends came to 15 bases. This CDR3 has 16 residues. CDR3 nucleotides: TGTGCCTGGAGTGTACGTCCCAGGAGCTCCACAGATACGCAGTATTTT. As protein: CAWSVRPRSSTDTQYF.

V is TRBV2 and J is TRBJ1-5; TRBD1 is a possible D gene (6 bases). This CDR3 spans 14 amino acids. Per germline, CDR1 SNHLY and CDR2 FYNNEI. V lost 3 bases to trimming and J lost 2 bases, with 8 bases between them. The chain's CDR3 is CASSDRTGNQPQHF. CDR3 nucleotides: TGTGCCAGCAGTGATCGGACAGGCAATCAGCCCCAGCATTTT.

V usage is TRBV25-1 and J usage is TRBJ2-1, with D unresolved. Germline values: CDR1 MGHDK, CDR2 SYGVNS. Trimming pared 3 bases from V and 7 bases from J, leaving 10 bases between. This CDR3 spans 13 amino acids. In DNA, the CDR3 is TGTGCCAGCAGTGAGAGAGTGGAGAATGAGCAGTTCTTC. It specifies CASSERVENEQFF.

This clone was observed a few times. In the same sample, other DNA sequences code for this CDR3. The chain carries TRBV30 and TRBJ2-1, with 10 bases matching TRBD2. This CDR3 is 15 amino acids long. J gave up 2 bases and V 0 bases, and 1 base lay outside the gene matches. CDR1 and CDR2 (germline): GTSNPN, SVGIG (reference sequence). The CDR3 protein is CAWSVLAGPYNEQFF. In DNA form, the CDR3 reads TGTGCCTGGAGTGTACTAGCGGGGCCCTACAATGAGCAGTTCTTC.

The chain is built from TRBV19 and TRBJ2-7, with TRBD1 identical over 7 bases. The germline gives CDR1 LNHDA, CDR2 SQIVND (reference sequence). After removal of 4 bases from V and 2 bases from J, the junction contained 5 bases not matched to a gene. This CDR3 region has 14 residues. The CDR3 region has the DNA TGTGCCAGTAGTACCGGGACAGCCACCTACGAGCAGTACTTC. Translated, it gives CASSTGTATYEQYF.

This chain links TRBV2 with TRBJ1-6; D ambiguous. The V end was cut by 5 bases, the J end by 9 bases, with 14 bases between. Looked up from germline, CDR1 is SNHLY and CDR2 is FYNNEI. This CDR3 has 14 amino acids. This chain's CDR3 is CASSIGGFGSPLHF. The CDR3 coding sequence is TGTGCCAGCAGTATTGGAGGGTTCGGTTCACCCCTCCACTTT. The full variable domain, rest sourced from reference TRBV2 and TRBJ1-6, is EPEVTQTPSHQVTQMGQEVILRCVPISNHLYFYWYRQILGQKVEFLVSFYNNEISEKSEIFDDQFSVERPDGSNFTLKIRSTKLEDSAMYFCASSIGGFGSPLHFGNGTRLTVT.

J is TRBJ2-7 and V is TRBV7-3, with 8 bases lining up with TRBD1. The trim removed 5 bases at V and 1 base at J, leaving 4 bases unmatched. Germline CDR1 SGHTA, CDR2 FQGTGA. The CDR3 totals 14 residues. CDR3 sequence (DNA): TGTGCCAGCAGCCCGACAGGGGTGTCCTACGAGCAGTACTTC. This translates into CASSPTGVSYEQYF.

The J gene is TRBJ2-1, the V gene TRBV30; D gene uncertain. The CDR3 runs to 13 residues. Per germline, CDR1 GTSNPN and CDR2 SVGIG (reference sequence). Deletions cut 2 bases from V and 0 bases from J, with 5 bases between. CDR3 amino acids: CAWSSSSYNEQFF. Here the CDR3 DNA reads TGTGCCTGGAGTTCCAGCTCCTACAATGAGCAGTTCTTC.

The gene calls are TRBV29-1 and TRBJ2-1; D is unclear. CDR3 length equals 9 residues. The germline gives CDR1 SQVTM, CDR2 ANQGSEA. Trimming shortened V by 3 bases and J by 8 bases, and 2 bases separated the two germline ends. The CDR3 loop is CSVDHEQFF. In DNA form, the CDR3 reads TGCAGCGTTGATCATGAGCAGTTCTTC.